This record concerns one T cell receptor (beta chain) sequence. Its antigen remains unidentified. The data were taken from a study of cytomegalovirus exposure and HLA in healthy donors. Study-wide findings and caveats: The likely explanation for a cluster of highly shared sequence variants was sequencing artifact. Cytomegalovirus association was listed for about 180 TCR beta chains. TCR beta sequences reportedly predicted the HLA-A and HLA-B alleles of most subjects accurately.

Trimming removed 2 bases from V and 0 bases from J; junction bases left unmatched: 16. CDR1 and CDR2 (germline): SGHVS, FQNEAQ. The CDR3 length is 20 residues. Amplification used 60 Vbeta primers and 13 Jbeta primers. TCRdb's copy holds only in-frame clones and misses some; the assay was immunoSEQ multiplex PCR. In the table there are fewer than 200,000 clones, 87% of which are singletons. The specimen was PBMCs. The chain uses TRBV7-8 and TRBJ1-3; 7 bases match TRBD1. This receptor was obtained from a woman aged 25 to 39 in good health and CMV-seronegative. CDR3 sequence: CASSLIRRGPTSSSGNTIYF. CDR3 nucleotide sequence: TGTGCCAGCAGCTTAATAAGGAGGGGGCCCACCTCTAGCTCTGGAAACACCATATATTTT.